The present T cell receptor (beta chain) was sequenced within a study of T cell changes during pregnancy in multiple sclerosis. With 5 bases clipped from V and 0 bases from J, the junction kept 0 bases outside the gene matches. Germline CDR1 reads MNHEY; CDR2 reads SVGAGI. The CDR3 sequence is 14 residues long. Using immunoSEQ multiplex PCR, the repertoire was profiled, and TCRdb retains in-frame clones only, with some absent. The table records tens of thousands of clones, 85% to 95% of them present only once. The receptor's source is a female donor with multiple sclerosis, enrolled in a pregnancy study. The sequencing here drew on peripheral blood, taken after pregnancy. The chain employs TRBV6-5 and TRBJ2-7; 11 bases agree with TRBD2. In DNA form, the CDR3 reads TGTGCCAGCAGTCTAGCGGGGGGCTCCTACGAGCAGTACTTC. Translated, it gives CASSLAGGSYEQYF.